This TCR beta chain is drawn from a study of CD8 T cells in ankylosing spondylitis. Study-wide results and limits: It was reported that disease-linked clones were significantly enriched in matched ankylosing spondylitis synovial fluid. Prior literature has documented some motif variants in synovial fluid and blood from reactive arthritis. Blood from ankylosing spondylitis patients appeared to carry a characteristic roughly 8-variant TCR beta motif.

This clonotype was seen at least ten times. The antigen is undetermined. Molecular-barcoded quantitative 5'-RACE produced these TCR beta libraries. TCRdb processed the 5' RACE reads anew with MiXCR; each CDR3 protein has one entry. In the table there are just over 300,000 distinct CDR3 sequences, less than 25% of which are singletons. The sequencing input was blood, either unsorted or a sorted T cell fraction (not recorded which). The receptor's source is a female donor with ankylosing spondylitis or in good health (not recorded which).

The CDR3, as DNA: TGTGCCAGCAGCTTAGGTCCCCGACAAACGAACACTGAAGCTTTCTTT. Its translation: CASSLGPRQTNTEAFF. The chain employs TRBV7-6 and TRBJ1-1; no firm D call. In germline, CDR1 is SGHVS, CDR2 FNYEAQ. V was pared by 1 base and J by 1 base, with 13 bases between. The CDR3 extends over 16 amino acids.